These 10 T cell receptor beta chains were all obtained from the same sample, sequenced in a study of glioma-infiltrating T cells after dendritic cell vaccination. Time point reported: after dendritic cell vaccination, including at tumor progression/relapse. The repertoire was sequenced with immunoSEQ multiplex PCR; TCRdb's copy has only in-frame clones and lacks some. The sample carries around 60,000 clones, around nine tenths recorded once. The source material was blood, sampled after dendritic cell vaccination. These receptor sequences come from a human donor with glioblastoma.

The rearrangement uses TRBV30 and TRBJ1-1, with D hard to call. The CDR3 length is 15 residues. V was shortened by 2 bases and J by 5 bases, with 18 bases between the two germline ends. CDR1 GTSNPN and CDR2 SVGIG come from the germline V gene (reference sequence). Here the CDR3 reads CAWSQLSGPGTEAFF. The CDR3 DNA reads TGTGCCTGGAGTCAACTTTCAGGTCCTGGGACTGAAGCTTTCTTT.

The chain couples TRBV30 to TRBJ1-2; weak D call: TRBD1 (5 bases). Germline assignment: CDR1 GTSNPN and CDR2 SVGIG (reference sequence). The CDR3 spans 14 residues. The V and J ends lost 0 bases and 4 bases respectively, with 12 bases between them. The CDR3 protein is CAWSVRGVTYGYTF. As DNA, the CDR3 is TGTGCCTGGAGTGTACGGGGGGTCACCTATGGCTACACCTTC.

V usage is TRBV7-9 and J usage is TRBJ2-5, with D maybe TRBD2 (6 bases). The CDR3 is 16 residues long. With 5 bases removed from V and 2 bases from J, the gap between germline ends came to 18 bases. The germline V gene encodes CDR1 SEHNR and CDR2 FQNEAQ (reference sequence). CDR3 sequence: CASSRGTHRGQETQYF. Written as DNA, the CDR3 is TGTGCCAGCAGCCGGGGGACCCACCGGGGGCAAGAGACCCAGTACTTC.

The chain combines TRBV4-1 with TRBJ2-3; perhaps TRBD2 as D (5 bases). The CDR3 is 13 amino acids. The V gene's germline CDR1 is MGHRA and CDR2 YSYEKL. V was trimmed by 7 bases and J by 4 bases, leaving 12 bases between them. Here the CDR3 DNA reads TGCGCCAGCACCGGCCGGGAATCAGATACGCAGTATTTT. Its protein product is CASTGRESDTQYF.

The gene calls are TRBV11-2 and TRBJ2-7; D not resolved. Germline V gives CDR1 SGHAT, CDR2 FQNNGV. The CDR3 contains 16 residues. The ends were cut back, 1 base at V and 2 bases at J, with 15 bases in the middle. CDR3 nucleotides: TGTGCCAGCAGCTTAGTCGGTGTCTTCAGCGCCTACGAGCAGTACTTC. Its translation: CASSLVGVFSAYEQYF.

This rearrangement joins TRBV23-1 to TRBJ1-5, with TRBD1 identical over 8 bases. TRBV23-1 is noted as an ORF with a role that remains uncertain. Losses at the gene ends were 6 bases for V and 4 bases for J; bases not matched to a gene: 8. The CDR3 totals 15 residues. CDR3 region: CASSRRQGKNQPQHF. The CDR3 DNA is TGCGCCAGCAGCAGAAGACAGGGGAAAAATCAGCCCCAGCATTTT.

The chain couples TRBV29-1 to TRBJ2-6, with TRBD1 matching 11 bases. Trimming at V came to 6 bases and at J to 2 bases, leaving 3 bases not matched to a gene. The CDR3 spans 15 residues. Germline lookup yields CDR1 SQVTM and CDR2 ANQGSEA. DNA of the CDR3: TGCAGCGTCCAGGGACAGGGGGCTGGGGCCAACGTCCTGACTTTC. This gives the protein CSVQGQGAGANVLTF.

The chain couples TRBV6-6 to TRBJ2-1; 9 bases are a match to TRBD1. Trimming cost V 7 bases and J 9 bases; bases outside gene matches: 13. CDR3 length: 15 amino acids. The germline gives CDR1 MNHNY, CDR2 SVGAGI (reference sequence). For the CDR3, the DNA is TGTGCCAGCACGGGAGGACAGGGGCAGAGGGGTGAGCAGTTCTTC. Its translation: CASTGGQGQRGEQFF.

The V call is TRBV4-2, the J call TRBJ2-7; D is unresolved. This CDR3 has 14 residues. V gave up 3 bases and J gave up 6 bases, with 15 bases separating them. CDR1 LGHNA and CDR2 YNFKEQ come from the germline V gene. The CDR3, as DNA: TGTGCCAGCAGCCACTCTCAGGCTTTTTCCGAGCAGTACTTC. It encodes CASSHSQAFSEQYF.

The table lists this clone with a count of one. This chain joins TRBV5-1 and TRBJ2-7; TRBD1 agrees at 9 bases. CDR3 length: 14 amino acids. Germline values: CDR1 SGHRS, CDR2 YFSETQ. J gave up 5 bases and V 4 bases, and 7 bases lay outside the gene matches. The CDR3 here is CASSLGTGIDEQYF. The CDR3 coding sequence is TGCGCCAGCAGCCTAGGGACAGGGATCGACGAGCAGTACTTC.